This entry is about one T cell receptor (beta chain). V shed 5 bases and J shed 8 bases, with 13 bases lying between them. This CDR3 is built from 13 residues. Participants, about 18 to 90 years old, spanned approximately 25 US areas. The sample comes from a study of blood T cell repertoires in COVID-19. The wider study: PBMCs, B-cell-depleted T cells, or T cells provided the cDNA or gDNA that made up the material.

In the source study's methods: By means of reference gene primer amplification, nucleated cell counts were estimated. Repertoires were generated with immunoSEQ multiplex PCR, while TCRdb's copy carries only in-frame clones and drops some. V and J calls and clone size follow that table, whereas D and trimming were derived from the DNA. Of about 200,000 clones listed, around 82% are singletons. The receptor was isolated from a woman aged 55-70 years with acute COVID-19. The sample taken for sequencing was PBMCs or T cells enriched from blood (not recorded which). The chain uses TRBV12-3 or TRBV12-4 and TRBJ2-1; possible D gene TRBD2, 5 bases. For the CDR3, the DNA is TGTGCCAGCAGTGGGTTGGCGGGCCATGAGCAGTTCTTC. Translation gives CASSGLAGHEQFF.